These T cell receptor beta chains were read from a single sample in a study of blood T cell repertoires in COVID-19. Clones were sequenced by immunoSEQ multiplex PCR, and TCRdb holds only the in-frame ones, with some missing. The repertoire holds 300,000 to 400,000 clones, about 88% seen once, with approximately 2.5% in the top ten. Sequences were obtained from PBMCs or T cells enriched from blood (not recorded which). The source of these receptors is a man between 60 and 75 years old who had recovered from COVID-19. Both conserved end residues are part of each CDR3. D genes are given only for firm matches. The size field is filled for only some rows; it gives once, few, many or a size class.

v_gene: TRBV19; j_gene: TRBJ2-7; abundance: .; d_gene: .; CDR3nt: TGTGCCAGTAGTATGCAGGAGGTATCTGATGAGCAGTACTTC; CDR3aa: CASSMQEVSDEQYF
v_gene: TRBV6-5; j_gene: TRBJ2-7; abundance: few; d_gene: TRBD1; CDR3nt: TGTGCCAGCAGTCCCGACAGGGTTTACGAGCAGTACTTC; CDR3aa: CASSPDRVYEQYF
v_gene: TRBV4-3; j_gene: TRBJ2-5; abundance: .; d_gene: .; CDR3nt: TGCGCCAGCAGCCAAGTATTGAGTGGAGGTTCGGCAGAGACCCAGTACTTC; CDR3aa: CASSQVLSGGSAETQYF
v_gene: TRBV6-2/TRBV6-3; j_gene: TRBJ2-1; abundance: .; d_gene: .; CDR3nt: TGTGCCAGCAGCCCACTGTGGGCTTCTGAGCAGTTCTTC; CDR3aa: CASSPLWASEQFF
v_gene: TRBV3-1/TRBV3-2; j_gene: TRBJ1-1; abundance: .; d_gene: TRBD1; CDR3nt: TGTGCCAGCAGCCAAATGGACAGGGGGCGGACTGAAGCTTTCTTT; CDR3aa: CASSQMDRGRTEAFF
v_gene: TRBV11-3; j_gene: TRBJ2-3; abundance: .; d_gene: .; CDR3nt: TGTGCCAGCAGCCCTAGCACAGATACGCAGTATTTT; CDR3aa: CASSPSTDTQYF
v_gene: TRBV7-9; j_gene: TRBJ1-2; abundance: few; d_gene: .; CDR3nt: TGTGCCAGCAGCTTAGCCCGGGGGGCCGGCTACACCTTC; CDR3aa: CASSLARGAGYTF
v_gene: TRBV3-1/TRBV3-2; j_gene: TRBJ2-2; abundance: .; d_gene: TRBD2; CDR3nt: TGTGCCAGCAGCCAAACTAGCGGGAGGGCCGTGGAGCTGTTTTTT; CDR3aa: CASSQTSGRAVELFF
v_gene: TRBV2; j_gene: TRBJ1-5; abundance: .; d_gene: .; CDR3nt: TGTGCCAGCAGGGTGGCGGGGATTGCGCCCCAGCATTTT; CDR3aa: CASRVAGIAPQHF
v_gene: TRBV9; j_gene: TRBJ2-1; abundance: .; d_gene: .; CDR3nt: TGTGCCAGCAGCGTAGACTGGACTATCTACAATGAGCAGTTCTTC; CDR3aa: CASSVDWTIYNEQFF
v_gene: TRBV4-1; j_gene: TRBJ1-3; abundance: .; d_gene: .; CDR3nt: TGCGCCAGCAGCCAAGATTTCCGAACGATGGGGGGGCTTAACTCTGGAAACACCATATATTTT; CDR3aa: CASSQDFRTMGGLNSGNTIYF
v_gene: TRBV11-1; j_gene: TRBJ2-7; abundance: .; d_gene: .; CDR3nt: TGTGCCAGCAGCTTAGAGGGGGTCTCCTACGAGCAGTACTTC; CDR3aa: CASSLEGVSYEQYF
v_gene: TRBV10-3; j_gene: TRBJ1-1; abundance: .; d_gene: .; CDR3nt: TGTGCCATCAACGGTGGCTGGGGCTCGAACACTGAAGCTTTCTTT; CDR3aa: CAINGGWGSNTEAFF
v_gene: TRBV11-3; j_gene: TRBJ1-1; abundance: .; d_gene: .; CDR3nt: TGTGCCAGCAGCTTTCATGAGGCGAACACTGAAGCTTTCTTT; CDR3aa: CASSFHEANTEAFF
v_gene: TRBV5-4; j_gene: TRBJ1-1; abundance: .; d_gene: .; CDR3nt: TGTGCCAGCAGCTTGGATTTGGGGGCTAAGATGAACACTGAAGCTTTCTTT; CDR3aa: CASSLDLGAKMNTEAFF
v_gene: TRBV5-1; j_gene: TRBJ2-1; abundance: once; d_gene: TRBD1; CDR3nt: TGCGCCAGCAGCTTGGGGGGGACAGGGAAACTAGTGCGGCAGTTCTTC; CDR3aa: CASSLGGTGKLVRQFF
v_gene: TRBV15; j_gene: TRBJ2-1; abundance: once; d_gene: TRBD2; CDR3nt: TGTGCCACCAGCAGGCCGGGAAGCGGGGAGAGAGGTCGGAATGAGCAGTTCTTC; CDR3aa: CATSRPGSGERGRNEQFF
v_gene: TRBV7-8; j_gene: TRBJ1-2; abundance: .; d_gene: .; CDR3nt: TGTGCCAGCAGCTTGGGGCAGAATGGCTACACCTTC; CDR3aa: CASSLGQNGYTF
v_gene: TRBV3-1/TRBV3-2; j_gene: TRBJ1-2; abundance: .; d_gene: .; CDR3nt: TGTGCCAGCAGCCAAGATGGCGGGGCACGGGGCTACACCTTC; CDR3aa: CASSQDGGARGYTF
v_gene: TRBV7-2; j_gene: TRBJ2-1; abundance: .; d_gene: TRBD2; CDR3nt: TGTGCCAGCAGCCCTCGGGCTAGCGGGGGGCTCTCCTACAATGAGCAGTTCTTC; CDR3aa: CASSPRASGGLSYNEQFF
v_gene: TRBV11-3; j_gene: TRBJ2-7; abundance: once; d_gene: TRBD1; CDR3nt: TGTGCCAGCAGGAGACCCACCGGGACAGGGATCCACGAGCAGTACTTC; CDR3aa: CASRRPTGTGIHEQYF
v_gene: TRBV5-1; j_gene: TRBJ2-7; abundance: .; d_gene: TRBD1; CDR3nt: TGCGCCAGCAGTCCCCCGGGACAGGCCTACGAGCAGTACTTC; CDR3aa: CASSPPGQAYEQYF
v_gene: TRBV21-1; j_gene: TRBJ1-2; abundance: .; d_gene: .; CDR3nt: TGTGCCAGCTTCCTCACGAGCTATGGCTACACCTTC; CDR3aa: CASFLTSYGYTF
v_gene: TRBV10-3; j_gene: TRBJ2-7; abundance: .; d_gene: TRBD1; CDR3nt: TGTGCCATCAGAGGAGGGGACAGGGACAACGAGCAGTACTTC; CDR3aa: CAIRGGDRDNEQYF
v_gene: TRBV3-1/TRBV3-2; j_gene: TRBJ2-7; abundance: few; d_gene: TRBD2; CDR3nt: TGTGCCAGCAGTCGAGTTAGCGGGCAGCCCTACGAGCAGTACTTC; CDR3aa: CASSRVSGQPYEQYF
v_gene: TRBV11-2; j_gene: TRBJ1-2; abundance: .; d_gene: TRBD1; CDR3nt: TGTGCCAGCAGCTCCCTCCGGGACAGGGGGGATGGCTACACCTTC; CDR3aa: CASSSLRDRGDGYTF
v_gene: TRBV7-9; j_gene: TRBJ2-5; abundance: .; d_gene: .; CDR3nt: TGTGCCAGCAGCTTAGTCCCCGGAGACCAAGAGACCCAGTACTTC; CDR3aa: CASSLVPGDQETQYF
v_gene: TRBV27; j_gene: TRBJ1-5; abundance: .; d_gene: .; CDR3nt: TGTGCCAGCAGTCTCGGGGGTCAGCCCCAGCATTTT; CDR3aa: CASSLGGQPQHF
v_gene: TRBV5-1; j_gene: TRBJ1-3; abundance: .; d_gene: .; CDR3nt: TGCGCCAGCAGTCCCCGGAGGGACTCTGGAAACACCATATATTTT; CDR3aa: CASSPRRDSGNTIYF
v_gene: TRBV5-1; j_gene: TRBJ2-3; abundance: .; d_gene: TRBD2; CDR3nt: TGCGCCAGCAGCTATACTAGCGGGAGGGCCGGAGATACGCAGTATTTT; CDR3aa: CASSYTSGRAGDTQYF
v_gene: TRBV9; j_gene: TRBJ1-2; abundance: .; d_gene: .; CDR3nt: TGTGCCAGCCGCCCAGGTCCGTTTATCGATGGCTACACCTTC; CDR3aa: CASRPGPFIDGYTF
v_gene: TRBV5-1; j_gene: TRBJ2-1; abundance: .; d_gene: .; CDR3nt: TGCGCCAGCAGCTTGGGGATCTCGCGGGCCTCCTACAATGAGCAGTTCTTC; CDR3aa: CASSLGISRASYNEQFF
v_gene: TRBV7-8; j_gene: TRBJ2-1; abundance: .; d_gene: TRBD1; CDR3nt: TGTGCCAGCAGCTCCGGGACAGGGGGTACCGAGCAGTTCTTC; CDR3aa: CASSSGTGGTEQFF
v_gene: TRBV7-8; j_gene: TRBJ1-5; abundance: .; d_gene: .; CDR3nt: TGTGCCAGCAGCTCAGACAGAAACAATCAGCCCCAGCATTTT; CDR3aa: CASSSDRNNQPQHF
v_gene: TRBV4-3; j_gene: TRBJ2-6; abundance: .; d_gene: .; CDR3nt: TGCGCCAGCAGCCAAGTCCGGGGGTCTGGGGCCAACGTCCTGACTTTC; CDR3aa: CASSQVRGSGANVLTF
v_gene: TRBV5-4; j_gene: TRBJ2-5; abundance: .; d_gene: TRBD2; CDR3nt: TGTGCCAGCAGCTCCGCCGGGACTAGCATATCAACCCAGTACTTC; CDR3aa: CASSSAGTSISTQYF
v_gene: TRBV2; j_gene: TRBJ1-3; abundance: .; d_gene: .; CDR3nt: TGTGCCAGCAGTGACCCTCTGGCATCGCCCGTATATTTT; CDR3aa: CASSDPLASPVYF
v_gene: TRBV4-1; j_gene: TRBJ2-2; abundance: many; d_gene: .; CDR3nt: TGCGCCAGCAGCCAAGAAAGAGTGGTCGCCGGGGAGCTGTTTTTT; CDR3aa: CASSQERVVAGELFF
v_gene: TRBV5-1; j_gene: TRBJ1-4; abundance: .; d_gene: .; CDR3nt: TGCGCCAGCAGGTTGACAAACCCAACTAATGAAAAACTGTTTTTT; CDR3aa: CASRLTNPTNEKLFF
v_gene: TRBV5-4; j_gene: TRBJ1-2; abundance: .; d_gene: TRBD1; CDR3nt: TGTGCCAGCAGCCGACAGGGGGGGAGCTATGGCTACACCTTC; CDR3aa: CASSRQGGSYGYTF
v_gene: TRBV19; j_gene: TRBJ2-1; abundance: once; d_gene: TRBD2; CDR3nt: TGTGCCAGTAGTATCCCGGGGGGGCTATCGGGTGAGCAGTTCTTC; CDR3aa: CASSIPGGLSGEQFF
v_gene: TRBV6-5; j_gene: TRBJ1-1; abundance: .; d_gene: .; CDR3nt: TGTGCCAGCAGTCTTCGGAGTAGGACTGAAGCTTTCTTT; CDR3aa: CASSLRSRTEAFF
v_gene: TRBV7-9; j_gene: TRBJ2-1; abundance: .; d_gene: TRBD2; CDR3nt: TGTGCCAGCAGCCGACCCGGGCTGGGGGGGAATGAGCAGTTCTTC; CDR3aa: CASSRPGLGGNEQFF
v_gene: TRBV28; j_gene: TRBJ1-1; abundance: .; d_gene: TRBD1; CDR3nt: TGTGCCAGCAGCTCTTTCGGGGACAGGTCGAACACTGAAGCTTTCTTT; CDR3aa: CASSSFGDRSNTEAFF
v_gene: TRBV2; j_gene: TRBJ2-5; abundance: .; d_gene: TRBD1; CDR3nt: TGTGCCAGCAGTGTTGAGGGGGCCAAAGGGTGGGAGACCCAGTACTTC; CDR3aa: CASSVEGAKGWETQYF
v_gene: TRBV5-1; j_gene: TRBJ2-7; abundance: .; d_gene: .; CDR3nt: TGCGCCAGCAGCTTTGGACAAAGCTCCTACGAGCAGTACTTC; CDR3aa: CASSFGQSSYEQYF
v_gene: TRBV19; j_gene: TRBJ2-3; abundance: .; d_gene: TRBD2; CDR3nt: TGTGCCAGTAGAAAGGGACTAGCGACGAGGACAGATACGCAGTATTTT; CDR3aa: CASRKGLATRTDTQYF
v_gene: TRBV7-2; j_gene: TRBJ2-3; abundance: .; d_gene: .; CDR3nt: TGTGCCAGCAGCTCTTACACAGATACGCAGTATTTT; CDR3aa: CASSSYTDTQYF
v_gene: TRBV2; j_gene: TRBJ2-4; abundance: .; d_gene: .; CDR3nt: TGTGCCAGCAGTGTTTTGAGGGAGGCTGGGAACATTCAGTACTTC; CDR3aa: CASSVLREAGNIQYF
v_gene: TRBV30; j_gene: TRBJ1-4; abundance: .; d_gene: .; CDR3nt: TGTGCCTGGAGTGGACAAGTAGCAACTAATGAAAAACTGTTTTTT; CDR3aa: CAWSGQVATNEKLFF
v_gene: TRBV5-1; j_gene: TRBJ1-2; abundance: .; d_gene: TRBD1; CDR3nt: TGCGCCAGCAGTCCGGGACAGGGAAGAGCTAACTATGGCTACACCTTC; CDR3aa: CASSPGQGRANYGYTF
v_gene: TRBV5-1; j_gene: TRBJ1-1; abundance: .; d_gene: .; CDR3nt: TGCGCCAGCAGCTTGGGGCAGGCCGCGAACACTGAAGCTTTCTTT; CDR3aa: CASSLGQAANTEAFF
v_gene: TRBV4-1; j_gene: TRBJ1-1; abundance: .; d_gene: .; CDR3nt: TGCGCCAGCAGGCGTCAGGAGAACACTGAAGCTTTCTTT; CDR3aa: CASRRQENTEAFF
v_gene: TRBV4-3; j_gene: TRBJ1-1; abundance: .; d_gene: .; CDR3nt: TGCGCCAGCAGCCAAGAATCCCCCCAGGGTGAAGCTTTCTTT; CDR3aa: CASSQESPQGEAFF
v_gene: TRBV5-1; j_gene: TRBJ2-3; abundance: .; d_gene: TRBD1; CDR3nt: TGCGCCAGCAGCTTTACAGGGGGATTAACAGATACGCAGTATTTT; CDR3aa: CASSFTGGLTDTQYF
v_gene: TRBV5-4; j_gene: TRBJ2-1; abundance: .; d_gene: .; CDR3nt: TGTGCCAGCAGCTTGGACCCAGGGAACTCCTACAATGAGCAGTTCTTC; CDR3aa: CASSLDPGNSYNEQFF